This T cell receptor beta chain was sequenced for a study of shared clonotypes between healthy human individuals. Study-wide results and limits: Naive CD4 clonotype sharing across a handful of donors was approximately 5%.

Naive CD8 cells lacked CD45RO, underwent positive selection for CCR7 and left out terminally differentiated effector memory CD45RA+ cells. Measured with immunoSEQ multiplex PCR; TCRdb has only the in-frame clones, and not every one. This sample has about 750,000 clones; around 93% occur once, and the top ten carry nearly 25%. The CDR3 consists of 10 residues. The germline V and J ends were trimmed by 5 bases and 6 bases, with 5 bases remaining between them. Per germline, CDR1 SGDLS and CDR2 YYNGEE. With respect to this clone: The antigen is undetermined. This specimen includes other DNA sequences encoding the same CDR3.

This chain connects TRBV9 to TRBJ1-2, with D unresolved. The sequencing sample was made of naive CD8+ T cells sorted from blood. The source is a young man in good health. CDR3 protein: CASSRNGYTF. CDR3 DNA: TGTGCCAGCAGTCGAAATGGCTACACCTTC.